This T cell receptor (beta chain) was identified during a study of beta chain features in type 1 diabetes. Study at large: Examination spanned around 110,000,000 sorted cells from all samples.

Overall study results and limits: Patients' naive, central memory and regulatory TCRB repertoires appeared more alike than those of healthy donors. When Type 1 diabetes patients were examined, their TCRB CDR3s proved moderately but significantly shorter in all four CD4+ subsets. More deletions and fewer insertions at VDJ junctions were seen in type 1 diabetes patients.

This CDR3 has 17 amino acids. In this sample, this clone turned up once. Its antigen remains unidentified. Sequenced material consisted of expressed TCRB transcripts (all of the isolated RNA was reverse transcribed). Samples drawn from stem cell-like memory T cells averaged roughly 1 million reads. Here immunoSEQ multiplex PCR was the method, and the copy in TCRdb shows in-frame clones only, minus some. The sample carries about 15,000 clones, roughly 76% recorded once. The chain couples TRBV21-1 to TRBJ2-4; the table's D gene call, TRBD1, was not cross checked with the DNA. TRBV21-1 is a documented pseudogene. The clonotype was recovered from a woman between 18 and 29 years old with type 1 diabetes. Material: stem cell memory CD4+ T cells from blood. DNA of the CDR3: TGTGCCAGCAAAACGACCGGGACAGGGGGCGCGGTGGACATTCAGTACTTC. Its protein product is CASKTTGTGGAVDIQYF.